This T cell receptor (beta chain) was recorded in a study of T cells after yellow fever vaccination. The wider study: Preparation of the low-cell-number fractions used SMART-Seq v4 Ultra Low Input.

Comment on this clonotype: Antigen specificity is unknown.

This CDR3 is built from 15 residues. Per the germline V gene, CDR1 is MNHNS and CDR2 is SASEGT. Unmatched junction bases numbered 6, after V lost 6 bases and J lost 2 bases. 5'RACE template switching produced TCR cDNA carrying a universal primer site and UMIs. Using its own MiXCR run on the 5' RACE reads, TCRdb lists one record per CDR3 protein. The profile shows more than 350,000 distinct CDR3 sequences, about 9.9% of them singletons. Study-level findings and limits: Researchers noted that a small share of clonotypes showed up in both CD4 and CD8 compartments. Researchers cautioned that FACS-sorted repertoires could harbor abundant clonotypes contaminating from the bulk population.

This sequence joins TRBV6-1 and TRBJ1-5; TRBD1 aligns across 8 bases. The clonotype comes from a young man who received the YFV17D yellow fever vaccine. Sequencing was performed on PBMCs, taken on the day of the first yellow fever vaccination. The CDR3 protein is CASRDQGAGNQPQHF. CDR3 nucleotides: TGTGCCAGCAGAGATCAGGGGGCTGGCAATCAGCCCCAGCATTTT.